The T cell receptor (beta chain) under discussion was sequenced for a study of long-term antiretroviral therapy in people with HIV. As for the study in general: Samples from the earliest time points predate the 2015 immediate-ART recommendation by about a decade. Overall study results and limits: HIV repertoires showed narrower CDR3 length ranges than controls. Despite increasing after ART, diversity remained lower than that of transplant donor controls.

Assay version v3.0 of immunoSEQ was used, and it was run at survey level. The protocol was immunoSEQ multiplex PCR, while the TCRdb copy is restricted to in-frame clones and leaves out a portion. The table lists 25,000 to 35,000 clones, around 93% of them singletons. Points on this clone: Its antigen is unknown.

V dropped 2 bases and J dropped 0 bases, with 11 bases sitting between them. The CDR3 spans 16 residues. Germline values: CDR1 MDHEN, CDR2 SYDVKM. The samples comprised about 0.85-11 million cryopreserved PBMC ahead of DNA extraction. This clonotype originated in a man aged 50-59 years with HIV. The source was unsorted PBMCs, collected 7.3 to 7.5 years after starting antiretroviral therapy. V is TRBV28 and J is TRBJ1-5, with D hard to call. Here the CDR3 reads CASSLGRRSSNQPQHF. The CDR3 DNA reads as TGTGCCAGCAGTTTAGGGAGAAGGAGTAGCAATCAGCCCCAGCATTTT.